The 26 T cell receptor beta chains listed next were all sequenced from one sample in a study of T cells after yellow fever vaccination. In TCRdb, the 5' RACE reads were re-called with MiXCR into one record per CDR3 protein. The repertoire holds tens of thousands of distinct CDR3 sequences, with around 7.8% as singletons. The input for sequencing was CD8+ T cells sorted from PBMCs, taken 10 to 11 days after the first yellow fever vaccination. The receptors stem from a man aged 18 to 30 who received the YFV17D yellow fever vaccine.

This clonotype has a count of ten or more. The V gene is TRBV7-2, the J gene TRBJ1-1; 7 bases are a match to TRBD1. The CDR3 runs to 14 residues. CDR1 is SGHTA, CDR2 FQGNSA, per germline. V lost 7 bases, J lost 4 bases, and 9 bases stayed unmatched. The CDR3 bases are TGTGCCAGCAATTCAAGGGGGCGGGTCACTGAAGCTTTCTTT. Its protein is CASNSRGRVTEAFF.

There are many counts of this clonotype. This rearrangement joins TRBV12-3 or TRBV12-4 to TRBJ2-7; unclear D gene. This CDR3 is built from 13 residues. Trimming removed 1 base at V and 0 bases at J, with 4 bases between. For the CDR3, the DNA is TGTGCCAGCAGTTTAGGATTCTCCTACGAGCAGTACTTC. It is translated as CASSLGFSYEQYF.

A single count supports this clonotype. J is TRBJ2-1 and V is TRBV3-1, with D unclear. V lost 8 bases and J 4 bases, leaving 9 bases between the germline ends. Germline V lookup: CDR1 LGHDT, CDR2 YNNKEL (reference sequence). The CDR3 totals 12 residues. CDR3 in amino acids: CASQFGYNEQFF. In nucleotides, the CDR3 is TGTGCCAGCCAGTTCGGGTACAATGAGCAGTTCTTC.

This rearrangement joins TRBV10-3 to TRBJ1-5; D unresolved. Trimming left V 3 bases short and J 6 bases short, with 15 bases between. The length of the CDR3 is 15 residues. CDR1 is ENHRY and CDR2 is SYGVKD in the germline V gene. CDR3 loop: CAISELLGNGQPQHF. CDR3 nucleotides: TGTGCCATCAGTGAATTATTGGGAAACGGTCAGCCCCAGCATTTT.

This clonotype has more than one count but fewer than ten. The V call is TRBV7-2, the J call TRBJ2-3; 13 nucleotides line up with TRBD2. The V segment lost 3 bases and the J segment 4 bases; nucleotides outside the gene matches: 7. In germline, CDR1 is SGHTA, CDR2 FQGNSA. This CDR3 has 17 amino acids. CDR3 in amino acids: CASSFVGTSGDADTQYF. The CDR3 bases are TGTGCCAGCAGCTTCGTCGGGACTAGCGGGGACGCAGATACGCAGTATTTT.

This chain uses TRBV6-2 or TRBV6-3 with TRBJ2-7, with D perhaps TRBD2 (6 bases). CDR3 length equals 13 residues. Germline CDR1 and CDR2: MNHEY and SVGEGT. V was cut by 4 bases and J by 5 bases, with 12 bases left in between. This chain's CDR3 is CASSFGGEDEQYF. The CDR3 DNA reads as TGTGCCAGCAGTTTTGGAGGGGAGGACGAGCAGTACTTC.

The chain couples TRBV5-1 to TRBJ1-1; 7 bases are a match to TRBD1. The V and J ends lost 2 bases and 4 bases, in that order; junction bases with no gene match: 8. This CDR3 has 15 amino acids. Germline V CDR1 and CDR2: SGHRS, YFSETQ. The DNA of the CDR3 is TGCGCCAGCAGCTTCCCTGGACAGGCGGGCACTGAAGCTTTCTTT. Amino acids: CASSFPGQAGTEAFF.

This clonotype was recorded many times. The chain recombines TRBV27 with TRBJ2-3; 10 bases line up with TRBD1. Trimming took 6 bases from V and 2 from J; bases not matched to a gene: 5. Germline CDR1 is MNHEY and CDR2 is SMNVEV (reference sequence). CDR3 length: 15 residues. The CDR3 DNA reads as TGTGCCAGCAGGCCGGGACAGGGGATCACAGATACGCAGTATTTT. This gives the protein CASRPGQGITDTQYF.

As to this clonotype: One base away lies a much larger clone, so this may be a sequencing read error. The CDR3 loop reads CASRLIRNRETQYF. DNA of the CDR3: TGTGCCAGCAGATTAATCAGGAATCGAGAGACCCAGTACTTC. The V gene is TRBV7-2, the J gene TRBJ2-5, with D uncertain. V lost 6 bases to trimming and J lost 4 bases, with 15 bases between them. The CDR3 extends over 14 amino acids. Germline V gene data show CDR1 as SGHTA and CDR2 as FQGNSA.

The genes are TRBV11-2 and TRBJ2-2; no firm D call. Between the trimmed V and J ends, which lost 5 bases and 7 bases, there was a span of 8 bases. CDR1 is SGHAT, CDR2 FQNNGV, per germline. The CDR3 contains 12 residues. CDR3 protein: CASSPGYGELFF. As DNA, the CDR3 is TGTGCCAGCAGCCCCGGGTACGGGGAGCTGTTTTTT.

This clonotype was seen a handful of times. This chain uses TRBV7-2 with TRBJ1-3; unclear D gene. The V end lost 2 bases, the J end lost 0 bases, and 14 bases lay between the germline ends. In germline, CDR1 is SGHTA, CDR2 FQGNSA. The CDR3 totals 17 residues. CDR3 in amino acids: CASSLINAAFSGNTIYF. The CDR3 nucleotides are TGTGCCAGCAGCTTAATAAACGCAGCCTTCTCTGGAAACACCATATATTTT.

This clonotype was seen at least ten times. The chain employs TRBV27 and TRBJ2-1; either TRBD1 or TRBD2 may supply D (6 bases each). V was shortened by 3 bases and J by 9 bases, with 12 bases between the two germline ends. This CDR3 comprises 13 residues. CDR1 MNHEY and CDR2 SMNVEV come from the germline V gene (reference sequence). In DNA form, the CDR3 reads TGTGCCAGCAGTTTTTCGGGGGCGGGTGAGCAGTTCTTC. This encodes CASSFSGAGEQFF.

The gene calls are TRBV7-6 and TRBJ2-2, with D unresolved. Trimming left V 5 bases short and J 2 bases short, with 9 bases between. Germline V lookup: CDR1 SGHVS, CDR2 FNYEAQ. This CDR3 contains 14 residues. CDR3 coding DNA: TGTGCCAGCAGCCTCCCCAGTAACACCGGGGAGCTGTTTTTT. It encodes CASSLPSNTGELFF.

V gene TRBV6-2 or TRBV6-3 combines with J gene TRBJ1-1; D is ambiguous. The CDR3 covers 13 residues. Trimming cost V 7 bases and J 0 bases, with 9 bases left between them. The germline CDR1 and CDR2 sequences are MNHEY and SVGEGT. CDR3 region: CASNRLVNTEAFF. CDR3 DNA sequence: TGTGCCAGCAACCGTTTGGTGAACACTGAAGCTTTCTTT.

In this sample, this clonotype turned up a few times. The chain combines TRBV11-2 with TRBJ2-7, with TRBD1 matching over 10 bases. The length of the CDR3 is 14 residues. Germline loops: CDR1 SGHAT, CDR2 FQNNGV. With 3 bases clipped from V and 2 bases from J, the junction kept 1 base outside the gene matches. CDR3 sequence: CASSFGTGAYEQYV. The CDR3 nucleotides are TGTGCCAGCAGCTTCGGGACAGGGGCCTACGAGCAGTACGTC.

The table lists this clonotype with a few counts. V is TRBV13 and J is TRBJ1-1, with TRBD1 identical over 10 bases. Germline V gene lookup returns CDR1 PRHDT and CDR2 FYEKMQ (reference sequence). The CDR3 has 17 amino acids. Trimming at V came to 4 bases and at J to 3 bases, leaving 11 bases not matched to a gene. The CDR3 coding sequence is TGTGCCAGCAGCTCCCTCTCGACAGGGGGCTTTTACACTGAAGCTTTCTTT. This gives the protein CASSSLSTGGFYTEAFF.

Details on this clonotype: At one end the junction does not follow the germline gene, possibly because of a read error. V and J are TRBV7-6 and TRBJ1-3; D remains ambiguous. There are 13 residues in the CDR3. Germline assignment: CDR1 SGHVS and CDR2 FNYEAQ. The CDR3 bases are TGTGCCAGCAGCCTAGAGGGTGGCCGGACTCTTCATTTT. It translates to CASSLEGGRTLHF.

Worth noting for this clonotype: This may come from a read error, since a much larger clone is one base off. The DNA of the CDR3 is TGTGCCAGCAGCAAAGGTGCGGGAAACTCGATCACCGGGGAGCTGTTTTTT. This sequence encodes CASSKGAGNSITGELFF. The chain combines TRBV21-1 with TRBJ2-2; TRBD2, the table's D call, was not compared with the DNA. TRBV21-1 is labeled a pseudogene. This CDR3 comprises 17 residues.

This clonotype was detected many times. J is TRBJ2-5 and V is TRBV5-1; 7 bases are a match to TRBD1. The CDR3 is made up of 14 amino acids. Germline assignment: CDR1 SGHRS and CDR2 YFSETQ. Losses at the gene ends were 4 bases for V and 4 bases for J; bases not matched to a gene: 7. CDR3 loop: CASSPRDRGETQYF. CDR3 bases: TGCGCCAGCAGCCCCCGGGACAGAGGAGAGACCCAGTACTTC.

This clonotype occurred many times. V gene TRBV9 combines with J gene TRBJ2-1, with D perhaps matching TRBD2 (6 bases). V was cut by 1 base and J by 7 bases, with 12 bases left in between. The CDR3 runs 14 residues. Germline-derived CDR1 and CDR2 are SGDLS and YYNGEE. CDR3 nucleotide sequence: TGTGCCAGCAGCGTAAAGGGACTTCTGAATGAGCAGTTCTTC. Translated: CASSVKGLLNEQFF.

Within the sample, this clonotype is medium-sized. V usage is TRBV7-9 and J usage is TRBJ2-1; D not certain. This CDR3 comprises 15 residues. Trimming removed 1 base at V and 5 bases at J, with 12 bases between. Germline V gene data show CDR1 as SEHNR and CDR2 as FQNEAQ (reference sequence). In DNA, the CDR3 is TGTGCCAGCAGCTTAGTGGCGATTAGGGACAATGAGCAGTTCTTC. Translating it yields CASSLVAIRDNEQFF. Complete variable domain (other parts from reference TRBV7-9 and TRBJ2-1): DTGVSQNPRHKITKRGQNVTFRCDPISEHNRLYWYRQTLGQGPEFLTYFQNEAQLEKSRLLSDRFSAERPKGSFSTLEIQRTEQGDSAMYLCASSLVAIRDNEQFFGPGTRLTVL.

This clonotype was detected ten times or more. This sequence joins TRBV6-2 or TRBV6-3 and TRBJ1-1, with D perhaps TRBD1 (5 bases). The CDR3 is made up of 13 amino acids. Germline assignment: CDR1 MNHEY and CDR2 SVGEGT. The V end lost 8 bases, the J end lost 5 bases, and 15 bases lay between the germline ends. The CDR3 DNA reads as TGTGCCAGCGGACGGGGCTGGGGGACTGAAGCTTTCTTT. Its translation is CASGRGWGTEAFF.

This clonotype occurred a few times. V is TRBV12-3 or TRBV12-4 and J is TRBJ1-2; possibly TRBD1 for D (5 bases). V dropped 7 bases and J dropped 8 bases, with 14 bases sitting between them. The CDR3 contains 12 residues. The CDR3 nucleotides read TGTGCCAGCACCTCCGGGGGTGAGGGCTACACCTTC. Its translation is CASTSGGEGYTF.

The chain carries TRBV5-6 and TRBJ2-3; D gene ambiguous. V lost 7 bases, J lost 0 bases, and 9 bases lay in between. The CDR3 extends over 13 amino acids. Germline CDR1 SGHDT, CDR2 YYEEEE. The CDR3 protein is CASCPGSTDTQYF. In DNA form, the CDR3 reads TGTGCCAGCTGTCCCGGGAGCACAGATACGCAGTATTTT.

This clonotype was picked up many times. CDR3 amino acids: CASRRGVATDTQYF. The CDR3 DNA is TGTGCCAGCAGGCGGGGGGTGGCTACAGATACGCAGTATTTT. The J gene is TRBJ2-3, the V gene TRBV9; 8 bases line up with TRBD2. CDR3 length: 14 residues. V lost 5 bases and J lost 3; bases outside the gene matches: 5. In germline, CDR1 is SGDLS, CDR2 YYNGEE.

This clonotype was seen at least ten times. This chain uses TRBV29-1 with TRBJ1-1; D gene uncertain. V was pared by 4 bases and J by 0 bases, with 6 bases between. Germline V gene data show CDR1 as SQVTM and CDR2 as ANQGSEA. The CDR3 is made up of 12 amino acids. CDR3 residues: CSVAPMNTEAFF. The CDR3 region has the DNA TGCAGCGTTGCCCCCATGAACACTGAAGCTTTCTTT. The full variable domain, completed using reference TRBV29-1 and TRBJ1-1, is SAVISQKPSRDICQRGTSLTIQCQVDSQVTMMFWYRQQPGQSLTLIATANQGSEATYESGFVIDKFPISRPNLTFSTLTVSNMSPEDSSIYLCSVAPMNTEAFFGQGTRLTVV.